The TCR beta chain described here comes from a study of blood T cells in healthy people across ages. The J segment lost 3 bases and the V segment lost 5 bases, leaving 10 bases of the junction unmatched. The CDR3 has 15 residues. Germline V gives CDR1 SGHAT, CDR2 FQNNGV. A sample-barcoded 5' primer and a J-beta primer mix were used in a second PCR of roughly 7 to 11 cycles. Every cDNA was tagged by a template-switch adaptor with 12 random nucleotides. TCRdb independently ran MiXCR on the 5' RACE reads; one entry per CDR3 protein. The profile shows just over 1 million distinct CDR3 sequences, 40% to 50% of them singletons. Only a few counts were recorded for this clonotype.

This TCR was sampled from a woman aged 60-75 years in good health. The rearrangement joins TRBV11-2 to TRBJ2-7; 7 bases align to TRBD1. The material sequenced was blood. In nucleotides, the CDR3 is TGTGCCAGCAGCCTAATCCGGGACAGCTTCTACGAGCAGTACTTC. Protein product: CASSLIRDSFYEQYF.